The 25 T cell receptor beta chains below were found in one sample sequenced in a study of OX40 agonist ivuxolimab in advanced cancers. Libraries were prepared by immunoSEQ multiplex PCR; TCRdb keeps only in-frame clonotypes and omits some of them. The data show fewer than 25,000 clones, with nearly 85% seen just once and about 8.9% held by the top ten. This specimen was CD4+ or CD8+ T cells sorted from blood, taken in a trial of the OX40 agonist ivuxolimab. These receptors originate from an adult with an advanced solid tumor such as melanoma, head and neck, liver or kidney cancer.

V usage is TRBV12-1 and J usage is TRBJ2-1; the D call TRBD2 from the table was never checked on the DNA. TRBV12-1 is termed a pseudogene. The CDR3 runs to 17 residues. The CDR3 DNA follows: TGTGCCAGCAGCTTCAAGGCCGGGACTAGCGGGAACAATGAGCAGTTCTTC. Its translation is CASSFKAGTSGNNEQFF.

The chain is built from TRBV9 and TRBJ2-6; no clear D. The CDR3 sequence is 13 residues long. Trimming removed 2 bases from V and 4 bases from J, with 4 bases in between. In germline, CDR1 is SGDLS, CDR2 YYNGEE. CDR3: CASSVKGANVLTF. The CDR3 bases are TGTGCCAGCAGCGTGAAAGGGGCCAACGTCCTGACTTTC.

The gene calls are TRBV7-2 and TRBJ2-5; D gene unclear. Germline CDR1 reads SGHTA; CDR2 reads FQGNSA. V was clipped by 8 bases and J by 1 base, with 11 bases between them. CDR3 length: 13 amino acids. CDR3 sequence reads: CASEVLVQETQYF. The CDR3 DNA reads as TGTGCCAGCGAGGTGTTAGTCCAAGAGACCCAGTACTTC.

The chain uses TRBV7-9 and TRBJ1-1; tentative D call: TRBD1 (5 bases). Germline V CDR1 and CDR2: SEHNR, FQNEAQ (reference sequence). This CDR3 is 12 amino acids long. The V gene lost 8 bases and the J gene lost 1 base, with 8 bases spanning the gap. CDR3 nucleotides: TGTGCCAGCTCCGACAGGAACACTGAAGCTTTCTTT. It codes for CASSDRNTEAFF.

The rearrangement uses TRBV6-1 and TRBJ1-2, with a tentative D call TRBD1 (5 bases). Per germline, CDR1 MNHNS and CDR2 SASEGT. Trimming shortened V by 4 bases and J by 4 bases, and 13 bases separated the two germline ends. This CDR3 is 14 amino acids long. The CDR3 reads CASSAGPGSYGYTF. CDR3 coding DNA: TGTGCCAGCAGTGCAGGTCCAGGGAGCTATGGCTACACCTTC.

The V gene is TRBV7-9, the J gene TRBJ1-1; D is possibly TRBD1 (5 bases). The CDR3 covers 13 residues. Germline CDR1 and CDR2: SEHNR and FQNEAQ (reference sequence). Trimming pared 6 bases from V and 6 bases from J, leaving 14 bases between. In DNA, the CDR3 is TGTGCCAGCAGGGCCGGGACGGAGCCTGAAGCTTTCTTT. It codes for CASRAGTEPEAFF.

This clone was counted between two and nine times. The J gene is TRBJ1-6, the V gene TRBV28; D is ambiguous. Germline values: CDR1 MDHEN, CDR2 SYDVKM. Trimming pared 6 bases from V and 6 bases from J, leaving 12 bases between. CDR3 length: 14 amino acids. As DNA, the CDR3 is TGTGCCAGCAGCCCGGCACGCATTAATTCACCCCTCCACTTT. The encoded protein is CASSPARINSPLHF.

The chain combines TRBV9 with TRBJ2-3, with 11 positions matching TRBD2. This CDR3 has 16 amino acids. Germline loops: CDR1 SGDLS, CDR2 YYNGEE. V gave up 2 bases and J gave up 4 bases; unmatched junction bases: 6. CDR3 DNA sequence: TGTGCCAGCAGCGTCTATAGCGGGGGGGCCCCAGATACGCAGTATTTT. Translated: CASSVYSGGAPDTQYF.

The sample holds a few counts of this clone. This rearrangement joins TRBV15 to TRBJ2-5; D might be TRBD1 or TRBD2, each matching 6 bases. The CDR3 is 17 residues long. CDR1 and CDR2 (germline): LNHNV, YYDKDF (reference sequence). V dropped 5 bases and J dropped 1 base, with 20 bases sitting between them. CDR3: CATSEYGGGVVQETQYF. DNA of the CDR3: TGTGCCACCAGCGAGTATGGGGGCGGGGTCGTCCAAGAGACCCAGTACTTC. Looking up the rest from reference TRBV15 and TRBJ2-5 gives the full variable domain: DAMVIQNPRYQVTQFGKPVTLSCSQTLNHNVMYWYQQKSSQAPKLLFHYYDKDFNNEADTPDNFQSRRPNTSFCFLDIRSPGLGDTAMYLCATSEYGGGVVQETQYFGPGTRLLVL.

The chain links TRBV7-9 to TRBJ2-3, with TRBD2 identical over 12 bases. The V gene's germline CDR1 is SEHNR and CDR2 FQNEAQ (reference sequence). This CDR3 contains 19 residues. J was trimmed by 6 bases and V by 5 bases; bases with no gene match: 18. CDR3 DNA sequence: TGTGCCAGCAGCGGCGCTAGCGGGGGGGCCCGAACGTTTTGGGATACGCAGTATTTT. This sequence encodes CASSGASGGARTFWDTQYF. Full variable domain (remainder filled in from reference TRBV7-9 and TRBJ2-3): DTGVSQNPRHKITKRGQNVTFRCDPISEHNRLYWYRQTLGQGPEFLTYFQNEAQLEKSRLLSDRFSAERPKGSFSTLEIQRTEQGDSAMYLCASSGASGGARTFWDTQYFGPGTRLTVL.

The DNA for the CDR3 is TGTGCCAGCAGCTGGGGACGGCGCAATCAGCCCCAGCATTTT. Amino acids: CASSWGRRNQPQHF. The chain has TRBV5-6 and TRBJ1-5, with TRBD1 as a possible D gene (5 bases). Trimming left V 3 bases short and J 2 bases short, with 9 bases between. CDR3 length equals 14 residues. The germline V gene has CDR1 SGHDT and CDR2 YYEEEE.

The rearrangement links TRBV7-2 to TRBJ2-3; 8 bases align to TRBD1. J gave up 4 bases and V 1 base, and 13 bases lay outside the gene matches. CDR3 length: 18 amino acids. Germline V CDR1 and CDR2: SGHTA, FQGNSA. CDR3 DNA sequence: TGTGCCAGCAGCTTAGATGGGGCAGGGGGCGTATTGGCAGATACGCAGTATTTT. It yields the protein CASSLDGAGGVLADTQYF.

The chain joins TRBV6-5 to TRBJ2-1; no firm D call. V was clipped by 9 bases and J by 5 bases, with 20 bases between them. Germline CDR1 reads MNHEY; CDR2 reads SVGAGI. The CDR3 is 15 amino acids. The CDR3 DNA is TGTGCCAGTTCACATCAGATAGGGAACCACAATGAGCAGTTCTTC. Translated, it gives CASSHQIGNHNEQFF.

This clone was observed a handful of times. This chain uses TRBV29-1 with TRBJ1-1; D gene ambiguous. Germline lookup yields CDR1 SQVTM and CDR2 ANQGSEA. There are 11 residues in the CDR3. The V end was cut by 4 bases, the J end by 2 bases, with 5 bases between. Here the CDR3 reads CSVGENTEAFF. CDR3 DNA sequence: TGCAGCGTTGGGGAAAACACTGAAGCTTTCTTT. The full variable domain, rest sourced from reference TRBV29-1 and TRBJ1-1, is SAVISQKPSRDICQRGTSLTIQCQVDSQVTMMFWYRQQPGQSLTLIATANQGSEATYESGFVIDKFPISRPNLTFSTLTVSNMSPEDSSIYLCSVGENTEAFFGQGTRLTVV.

The gene calls are TRBV5-5 and TRBJ2-6, with D uncertain. Germline CDR1 and CDR2: SGHKS and YYEKEE (reference sequence). The CDR3 loop spans 19 amino acids. V lost 2 bases and J lost 0, with 18 bases in between. CDR3 sequence: CASSFFRSDETSGANVLTF. The CDR3 DNA follows: TGTGCCAGCAGCTTTTTTCGGAGTGACGAAACCTCTGGGGCCAACGTCCTGACTTTC.

The chain couples TRBV27 to TRBJ2-1; 9 bases are a match to TRBD2. CDR1 and CDR2 (germline): MNHEY, SMNVEV (reference sequence). The CDR3 consists of 15 residues. V lost 2 bases, J lost 4 bases, and 3 bases stayed unmatched. The CDR3, as DNA: TGTGCCAGCAGTTTAGCTAGCGGGGTGTACAATGAGCAGTTCTTC. Translated, it gives CASSLASGVYNEQFF.

The chain employs TRBV7-9 and TRBJ1-1, with 9 bases aligning to TRBD1. CDR3 length: 14 residues. CDR1 and CDR2 from the germline V gene are SEHNR and FQNEAQ (reference sequence). J lost 1 base, V lost 5 bases, and 2 bases had no gene match. CDR3 in DNA: TGTGCCAGCAGCACGGGACAGGGGAACACTGAAGCTTTCTTT. This gives the protein CASSTGQGNTEAFF.

The V and J genes are TRBV5-8 and TRBJ1-1; 9 positions match TRBD1. This CDR3 contains 15 residues. Germline CDR1 reads SGHTS; CDR2 reads YDEGEE. With V trimmed by 4 bases and J by 4 bases, 8 bases remained unmatched. The CDR3 region has the DNA TGTGCCAGCAGCCCTCACAGGGGGCGGACCACTGAAGCTTTCTTT. Protein: CASSPHRGRTTEAFF.

The J gene is TRBJ2-1, the V gene TRBV13, with 9 bases that match TRBD2. The junction had 5 bases not matched to a gene; V was cut back by 1 base and J by 4 bases. Germline lookup yields CDR1 PRHDT and CDR2 FYEKMQ (reference sequence). The CDR3 is 16 residues long. DNA for the CDR3: TGTGCCAGCAGCTTAGACTCCCTAGCGGGGTACAATGAGCAGTTCTTC. Protein product: CASSLDSLAGYNEQFF.

The table lists this clone with a count of one. The chain couples TRBV6-5 to TRBJ2-7, with TRBD1 matching 9 bases. The CDR3 is 14 amino acids. J was trimmed by 2 bases and V by 5 bases; bases with no gene match: 4. Germline CDR1 reads MNHEY; CDR2 reads SVGAGI. CDR3 coding DNA: TGTGCCAGCAGTCTCGGACAGGGGACCTACGAGCAGTACTTC. Its protein product is CASSLGQGTYEQYF.

This sequence joins TRBV5-1 and TRBJ1-6; D possibly corresponds to TRBD1 (5 bases). This CDR3 is built from 16 residues. V shed 0 bases and J shed 10 bases, with 17 bases lying between them. Germline assignment: CDR1 SGHRS and CDR2 YFSETQ. In DNA, the CDR3 is TGCGCCAGCAGCTTGGGGCAGGGAGGTTCCGGGTCACCCCTCCACTTT. Translated, it gives CASSLGQGGSGSPLHF.

The chain has TRBV27 and TRBJ2-1; maybe TRBD2 (6 bases). This CDR3 spans 15 amino acids. Germline V CDR1 and CDR2: MNHEY, SMNVEV (reference sequence). V was shortened by 1 base and J by 7 bases, with 14 bases between the two germline ends. This chain's CDR3 is CASSLFPAEGNEQFF. The CDR3 region has the DNA TGTGCCAGCAGTTTATTCCCCGCGGAGGGGAATGAGCAGTTCTTC.

The chain uses TRBV6-5 and TRBJ1-1; unclear D gene. Germline V lookup: CDR1 MNHEY, CDR2 SVGAGI. This CDR3 region has 15 residues. V lost 5 bases, J lost 0 bases, and 13 bases lay in between. The CDR3 here is CASSPLGLLNTEAFF. In DNA, the CDR3 is TGTGCCAGCAGTCCGCTTGGACTGCTGAACACTGAAGCTTTCTTT.

The V call is TRBV7-9, the J call TRBJ2-1; no definite D call. This CDR3 region has 15 residues. With 2 bases removed from V and 3 bases from J, the gap between germline ends came to 11 bases. Germline CDR1 reads SEHNR; CDR2 reads FQNEAQ (reference sequence). Here the CDR3 DNA reads TGTGCCAGCAGCTTACCAACCCTCCTCTACAATGAGCAGTTCTTC. Protein sequence: CASSLPTLLYNEQFF. The full variable domain, in which reference TRBV7-9 and TRBJ2-1 provide the parts outside the CDR3, is DTGVSQNPRHKITKRGQNVTFRCDPISEHNRLYWYRQTLGQGPEFLTYFQNEAQLEKSRLLSDRFSAERPKGSFSTLEIQRTEQGDSAMYLCASSLPTLLYNEQFFGPGTRLTVL.

The rearrangement links TRBV5-6 to TRBJ2-7, with unresolved D. This CDR3 has 13 residues. V was pared by 0 bases and J by 6 bases, with 10 bases between. CDR1 is SGHDT and CDR2 is YYEEEE in the germline V gene. CDR3 sequence: CASSLGGRREQYF. The CDR3 nucleotides read TGTGCCAGCAGCTTGGGCGGTCGTCGCGAGCAGTACTTC.